Listed below are T cell receptor beta chains from one sample, sequenced in a study of OX40 agonist ivuxolimab in advanced cancers. Profiling relied on immunoSEQ multiplex PCR, and the TCRdb table lists in-frame clones only, not all of them. In the table there are tens of thousands of clones, approximately 90% of which are singletons. The material was CD4+ or CD8+ T cells sorted from blood, obtained in a trial of the OX40 agonist ivuxolimab. Receptors originate from an adult with an advanced solid tumor such as melanoma, head and neck, liver or kidney cancer. Both conserved end residues are part of each CDR3. Fields, in order: V gene, clone size, J gene, CDR3 length, D gene, CDR3 DNA, CDR3 protein. The D gene is left open where the match is weak. Only part of the rows carry a size: once, few, many, or a class if the clone is expanded.

V gene: TRBV9
clone size: NA
J gene: TRBJ2-1
CDR3 length: 17
D gene: TRBD2
CDR3 DNA: TGTGCCAGCAGCGTAGGGCGGGGACTAGCGGCCATCAATGAGCAGTTCTTC
CDR3 protein: CASSVGRGLAAINEQFF

V gene: TRBV6-6
clone size: NA
J gene: TRBJ2-7
CDR3 length: 15
D gene: NA
CDR3 DNA: TGTGCCAGCAGAGTAGCGGGACAGGGTTCGTACGAGCAGTACTTC
CDR3 protein: CASRVAGQGSYEQYF

V gene: TRBV5-6
clone size: NA
J gene: TRBJ2-1
CDR3 length: 14
D gene: TRBD1
CDR3 DNA: TGTGCCAGCAGGGGGACAGGGACCTACAATGAGCAGTTCTTC
CDR3 protein: CASRGTGTYNEQFF

V gene: TRBV7-2
clone size: NA
J gene: TRBJ2-7
CDR3 length: 14
D gene: TRBD2
CDR3 DNA: TGTGCCAGCAGCACAGCTAGCGGGACCTACGAGCAGTACTTC
CDR3 protein: CASSTASGTYEQYF

V gene: TRBV6-5
clone size: NA
J gene: TRBJ1-1
CDR3 length: 15
D gene: NA
CDR3 DNA: TGTGCCAGCAGTTACTCAGGTGTTATGAACACTGAAGCTTTCTTT
CDR3 protein: CASSYSGVMNTEAFF

V gene: TRBV13
clone size: NA
J gene: TRBJ2-2
CDR3 length: 14
D gene: NA
CDR3 DNA: TGTGCCAGCAGAACAGATCCAAACACCGGGGAGCTGTTTTTT
CDR3 protein: CASRTDPNTGELFF

V gene: TRBV2
clone size: NA
J gene: TRBJ2-7
CDR3 length: 13
D gene: NA
CDR3 DNA: TGTGCCAGCATAGGACTGGATTCCTACGAGCAGTACTTC
CDR3 protein: CASIGLDSYEQYF

V gene: TRBV6-5
clone size: NA
J gene: TRBJ1-1
CDR3 length: 15
D gene: NA
CDR3 DNA: TGTGCCAGCAGTTACGCCCCGGGCGGTTACACTGAAGCTTTCTTT
CDR3 protein: CASSYAPGGYTEAFF

V gene: TRBV5-1
clone size: NA
J gene: TRBJ2-3
CDR3 length: 14
D gene: NA
CDR3 DNA: TGCGCCAGCAGCGGGCAGGGTGTAGGAGATACGCAGTATTTT
CDR3 protein: CASSGQGVGDTQYF

V gene: TRBV11-3
clone size: once
J gene: TRBJ2-7
CDR3 length: 16
D gene: TRBD2
CDR3 DNA: TGTGCCAGCAGCCCCGGACTAGCGGGAGCGCTTTACGAGCAGTACTTC
CDR3 protein: CASSPGLAGALYEQYF

V gene: TRBV5-1
clone size: NA
J gene: TRBJ2-1
CDR3 length: 14
D gene: TRBD2
CDR3 DNA: TGCGCCAGCAGGGGCGGGAGTATGGACAATGAGCAGTTCTTC
CDR3 protein: CASRGGSMDNEQFF

V gene: TRBV6-4
clone size: NA
J gene: TRBJ1-5
CDR3 length: 13
D gene: NA
CDR3 DNA: TGTGCCAGCAGTACAGGGAGCAATCAGCCCCAGCATTTT
CDR3 protein: CASSTGSNQPQHF

V gene: TRBV19
clone size: NA
J gene: TRBJ2-4
CDR3 length: 15
D gene: NA
CDR3 DNA: TGTGCCAGTAGCGATGACAGATTAGCCAAAAACATTCAGTACTTC
CDR3 protein: CASSDDRLAKNIQYF

V gene: TRBV6-1
clone size: NA
J gene: TRBJ2-1
CDR3 length: 17
D gene: NA
CDR3 DNA: TGTGCCAGCAGTGAATATAGAGGGGCGAGACCCTACAATGAGCAGTTCTTC
CDR3 protein: CASSEYRGARPYNEQFF

V gene: TRBV4-1
clone size: few
J gene: TRBJ2-7
CDR3 length: 14
D gene: NA
CDR3 DNA: TGCGCCAGCAGCCACGGGCAGGGTCGGGACGAGCAGTACTTC
CDR3 protein: CASSHGQGRDEQYF

V gene: TRBV7-8
clone size: few
J gene: TRBJ1-2
CDR3 length: 11
D gene: NA
CDR3 DNA: TGTGCCAGTCAGGGGTGGAATGGCTACACCTTC
CDR3 protein: CASQGWNGYTF

V gene: TRBV15
clone size: NA
J gene: TRBJ1-2
CDR3 length: 12
D gene: NA
CDR3 DNA: TGTGCCACCAGCAGAGCTAACTATGGCTACACCTTC
CDR3 protein: CATSRANYGYTF

V gene: TRBV6-6
clone size: NA
J gene: TRBJ2-7
CDR3 length: 16
D gene: TRBD1
CDR3 DNA: TGTGCCAGCAGTTACCAGGGACAGGGTCTATCTTACGAGCAGTACTTC
CDR3 protein: CASSYQGQGLSYEQYF

V gene: TRBV10-1
clone size: NA
J gene: TRBJ2-1
CDR3 length: 17
D gene: TRBD2
CDR3 DNA: TGCGCCAGCAGTGACCCCGGACTAGCGGGTTCCTACAATGAGCAGTTCTTC
CDR3 protein: CASSDPGLAGSYNEQFF

V gene: TRBV27
clone size: NA
J gene: TRBJ1-2
CDR3 length: 14
D gene: NA
CDR3 DNA: TGTGCCAGCAGTCCCCGGGACTTTAGGGATGGCTACACCTTC
CDR3 protein: CASSPRDFRDGYTF

V gene: TRBV28
clone size: NA
J gene: TRBJ2-7
CDR3 length: 15
D gene: NA
CDR3 DNA: TGTGCCACCTCCGAGACAGGTTTAGGGGCCTACGAGCAGTACTTC
CDR3 protein: CATSETGLGAYEQYF

V gene: TRBV11-2
clone size: NA
J gene: TRBJ2-7
CDR3 length: 16
D gene: NA
CDR3 DNA: TGTGCCAGCAGCTCATCTACGGGGCCTAACTCCTACGAGCAGTACTTC
CDR3 protein: CASSSSTGPNSYEQYF

V gene: TRBV10-3
clone size: NA
J gene: TRBJ2-7
CDR3 length: 14
D gene: TRBD2
CDR3 DNA: TGTGCCATCAGTCCTATAGCGGGAGTCTACGAGCAGTACTTC
CDR3 protein: CAISPIAGVYEQYF

V gene: TRBV5-1
clone size: NA
J gene: TRBJ2-3
CDR3 length: 16
D gene: NA
CDR3 DNA: TGCGCCAGCAGCTTGTTGGGCGTTCCTAGCACAGATACGCAGTATTTT
CDR3 protein: CASSLLGVPSTDTQYF

V gene: TRBV5-1
clone size: NA
J gene: TRBJ2-7
CDR3 length: 15
D gene: TRBD2
CDR3 DNA: TGCGCCAGCAGTTCGGGACTAGCGGGACCCTACGAGCAGTACTTC
CDR3 protein: CASSSGLAGPYEQYF

V gene: TRBV2
clone size: NA
J gene: TRBJ1-6
CDR3 length: 14
D gene: NA
CDR3 DNA: TGTGCCAGCAGCTCTCAGGGCGAGGAATCACCCCTCCACTTT
CDR3 protein: CASSSQGEESPLHF

V gene: TRBV28
clone size: once
J gene: TRBJ2-3
CDR3 length: 15
D gene: TRBD1
CDR3 DNA: TGTGCCAGCAGTCTTGACAGGGCGAGCACAGATACGCAGTATTTT
CDR3 protein: CASSLDRASTDTQYF

V gene: TRBV6-5
clone size: NA
J gene: TRBJ2-7
CDR3 length: 11
D gene: NA
CDR3 DNA: TGTGCCAGCACGGGCGCCTACGAGCAGTACTTC
CDR3 protein: CASTGAYEQYF

V gene: TRBV11-2
clone size: NA
J gene: TRBJ1-6
CDR3 length: 14
D gene: NA
CDR3 DNA: TGTGCCAGCAGCTTAGGGCAGGATAATTCACCCCTCCACTTT
CDR3 protein: CASSLGQDNSPLHF

V gene: TRBV13
clone size: NA
J gene: TRBJ2-7
CDR3 length: 13
D gene: TRBD2
CDR3 DNA: TGTGCCAGCAGCTTCAGCGGGAACTACGAGCAGTACTTC
CDR3 protein: CASSFSGNYEQYF

V gene: TRBV6-5
clone size: NA
J gene: TRBJ1-4
CDR3 length: 16
D gene: NA
CDR3 DNA: TGTGCCAGCAGTTACTCGAGCGGGCCTTACAATGAAAAACTGTTTTTT
CDR3 protein: CASSYSSGPYNEKLFF

V gene: TRBV6-5
clone size: NA
J gene: TRBJ1-6
CDR3 length: 15
D gene: NA
CDR3 DNA: TGTGCCAGCAGCCCACAGGGAATTTTTGGTTCACCCCTCCACTTT
CDR3 protein: CASSPQGIFGSPLHF

V gene: TRBV4-1
clone size: once
J gene: TRBJ2-7
CDR3 length: 12
D gene: NA
CDR3 DNA: TGCGCCAGCAGCCAAGATCCCTACGAGCAGTACTTC
CDR3 protein: CASSQDPYEQYF

V gene: TRBV30
clone size: few
J gene: TRBJ2-7
CDR3 length: 14
D gene: NA
CDR3 DNA: TGTGCCTGGAGTGCCCGGACAGACTCCTACGAGCAGTACTTC
CDR3 protein: CAWSARTDSYEQYF

V gene: TRBV4-1
clone size: NA
J gene: TRBJ2-7
CDR3 length: 15
D gene: TRBD2
CDR3 DNA: TGCGCCAGCAGCCGGACTAGCGGGAATTCCTACGAGCAGTACTTC
CDR3 protein: CASSRTSGNSYEQYF

V gene: TRBV9
clone size: few
J gene: TRBJ1-1
CDR3 length: 15
D gene: NA
CDR3 DNA: TGTGCCAGCAGCGTAGGGGGAGGGGCGGACACTGAAGCTTTCTTT
CDR3 protein: CASSVGGGADTEAFF

V gene: TRBV6-1
clone size: NA
J gene: TRBJ1-1
CDR3 length: 10
D gene: NA
CDR3 DNA: TGTGCCAGCAGCTGGACTGAAGCTTTCTTT
CDR3 protein: CASSWTEAFF

V gene: TRBV5-1
clone size: NA
J gene: TRBJ2-5
CDR3 length: 15
D gene: TRBD2
CDR3 DNA: TGCGCCAGCAGCTTGGAGGGCGGGAGTAGAGAGACCCAGTACTTC
CDR3 protein: CASSLEGGSRETQYF

V gene: TRBV5-8
clone size: once
J gene: TRBJ1-5
CDR3 length: 15
D gene: TRBD1
CDR3 DNA: TGTGCCAGCAGCTTGTTGGGACAGAGCAATCAGCCCCAGCATTTT
CDR3 protein: CASSLLGQSNQPQHF

V gene: TRBV7-9
clone size: NA
J gene: TRBJ1-1
CDR3 length: 13
D gene: NA
CDR3 DNA: TGTGCCAGCAGCTTAGCGGCAAACACTGAAGCTTTCTTT
CDR3 protein: CASSLAANTEAFF

V gene: TRBV11-1
clone size: NA
J gene: TRBJ2-7
CDR3 length: 12
D gene: NA
CDR3 DNA: TGTGCCAGCAGCTACACACCCTACGAGCAGTACTTC
CDR3 protein: CASSYTPYEQYF

V gene: TRBV6-1
clone size: NA
J gene: TRBJ1-1
CDR3 length: 15
D gene: NA
CDR3 DNA: TGTGCCAGCAGCCCCGAACAGGGAAAGAACACTGAAGCTTTCTTT
CDR3 protein: CASSPEQGKNTEAFF

V gene: TRBV10-3
clone size: NA
J gene: TRBJ2-7
CDR3 length: 14
D gene: TRBD2
CDR3 DNA: TGTGCCATCAGTAAGGGCGGGAGTGGGGGCGAGCAGTACTTC
CDR3 protein: CAISKGGSGGEQYF

V gene: TRBV6-6
clone size: NA
J gene: TRBJ1-5
CDR3 length: 15
D gene: TRBD1
CDR3 DNA: TGTGCCAGCAGTTACTTACTGGGACAGGGTTATCCCCAGCATTTT
CDR3 protein: CASSYLLGQGYPQHF

V gene: TRBV28
clone size: NA
J gene: TRBJ2-7
CDR3 length: 12
D gene: NA
CDR3 DNA: TGTGCCAGTCAGACGGCCTCGGGCGAGCAGTACTTC
CDR3 protein: CASQTASGEQYF

V gene: TRBV5-1
clone size: NA
J gene: TRBJ2-7
CDR3 length: 17
D gene: TRBD1
CDR3 DNA: TGCGCCAGCAGCTTGTGGCTCGCGACAGGGGACCTCTACGAGCAGTACTTC
CDR3 protein: CASSLWLATGDLYEQYF

V gene: TRBV28
clone size: NA
J gene: TRBJ1-2
CDR3 length: 14
D gene: TRBD1
CDR3 DNA: TGTGCCAGCAGTCCCGGGAAGGGGGCGCATGGCTACACCTTC
CDR3 protein: CASSPGKGAHGYTF

V gene: TRBV7-2
clone size: NA
J gene: TRBJ1-6
CDR3 length: 15
D gene: NA
CDR3 DNA: TGTGCCAGCAGCTTACGAGAGTCCAGGGACTCACCCCTCCACTTT
CDR3 protein: CASSLRESRDSPLHF

V gene: TRBV10-3
clone size: NA
J gene: TRBJ2-2
CDR3 length: 14
D gene: TRBD1
CDR3 DNA: TGTGCCATCGGGGACAGGGGCAACACCGGGGAGCTGTTTTTT
CDR3 protein: CAIGDRGNTGELFF

V gene: TRBV5-5
clone size: NA
J gene: TRBJ1-4
CDR3 length: 13
D gene: NA
CDR3 DNA: TGTGCCAGCAGCCGTGAAAGGGGGGAAAAACTGTTTTTT
CDR3 protein: CASSRERGEKLFF

V gene: TRBV11-3
clone size: NA
J gene: TRBJ1-1
CDR3 length: 13
D gene: NA
CDR3 DNA: TGTGCCAGCAGCTATGGGACTACTCCTGAAGCTTTCTTT
CDR3 protein: CASSYGTTPEAFF

V gene: TRBV19
clone size: NA
J gene: TRBJ1-5
CDR3 length: 16
D gene: TRBD1
CDR3 DNA: TGTGCCAGTAGCGGGTCGTGGGGGACAGGGGTTCAGCCCCAGCATTTT
CDR3 protein: CASSGSWGTGVQPQHF

V gene: TRBV5-5
clone size: NA
J gene: TRBJ2-7
CDR3 length: 13
D gene: TRBD1
CDR3 DNA: TGTGCCAGCATCCGGACAGGGGGCAACGAGCAGTACTTC
CDR3 protein: CASIRTGGNEQYF

V gene: TRBV25-1
clone size: NA
J gene: TRBJ2-7
CDR3 length: 14
D gene: TRBD1
CDR3 DNA: TGTGCCAGCAGTGAAGGGACAGGGTCCTACGAGCAGTACTTC
CDR3 protein: CASSEGTGSYEQYF

V gene: TRBV6-5
clone size: once
J gene: TRBJ2-7
CDR3 length: 14
D gene: TRBD1
CDR3 DNA: TGTGCCAGCAGTCCCGGGACAGGGCGCTACGAGCAGTACTTC
CDR3 protein: CASSPGTGRYEQYF

V gene: TRBV5-4
clone size: NA
J gene: TRBJ2-1
CDR3 length: 14
D gene: TRBD2
CDR3 DNA: TGTGCCAGCAGCTTGCGACTAGCGGGAGATGAGCAGTTCTTC
CDR3 protein: CASSLRLAGDEQFF

V gene: TRBV6-5
clone size: NA
J gene: TRBJ1-3
CDR3 length: 15
D gene: TRBD1
CDR3 DNA: TGTGCCAGCAGTTACTCCGACAGGGGGGGCAACACCATATATTTT
CDR3 protein: CASSYSDRGGNTIYF